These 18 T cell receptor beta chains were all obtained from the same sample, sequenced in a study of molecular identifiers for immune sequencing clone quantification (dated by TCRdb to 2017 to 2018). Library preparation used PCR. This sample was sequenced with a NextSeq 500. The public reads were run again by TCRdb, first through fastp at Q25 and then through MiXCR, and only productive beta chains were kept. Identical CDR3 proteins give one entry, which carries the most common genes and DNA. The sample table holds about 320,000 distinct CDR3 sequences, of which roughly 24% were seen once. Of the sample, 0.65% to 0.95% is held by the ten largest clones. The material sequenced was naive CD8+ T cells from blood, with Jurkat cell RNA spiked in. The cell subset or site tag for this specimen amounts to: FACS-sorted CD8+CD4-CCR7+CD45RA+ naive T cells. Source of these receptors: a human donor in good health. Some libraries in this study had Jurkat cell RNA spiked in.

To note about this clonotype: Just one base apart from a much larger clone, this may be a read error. The CDR3 DNA reads TGTGCCATCAGTGAGGTCAGTCAAGACACCCAGTACTTC. It encodes CAISEVSQDTQYF. This rearrangement joins TRBV10-3 to TRBJ2-5; D gene unclear. From germline, CDR1 is ENHRY and CDR2 SYGVKD. There are 13 residues in the CDR3.

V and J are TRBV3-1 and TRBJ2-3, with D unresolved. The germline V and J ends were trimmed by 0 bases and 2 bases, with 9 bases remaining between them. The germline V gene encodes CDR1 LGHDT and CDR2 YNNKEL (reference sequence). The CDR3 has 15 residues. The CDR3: CASSQDPEDTDTQYF. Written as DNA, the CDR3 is TGTGCCAGCAGCCAAGACCCCGAAGACACAGATACGCAGTATTTT.

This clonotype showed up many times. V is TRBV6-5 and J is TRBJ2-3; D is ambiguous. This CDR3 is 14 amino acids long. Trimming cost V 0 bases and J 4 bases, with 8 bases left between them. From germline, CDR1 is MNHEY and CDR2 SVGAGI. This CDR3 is CASSYSTSSDTQYF. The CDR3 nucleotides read TGTGCCAGCAGTTACTCGACCTCCTCAGATACGCAGTATTTT.

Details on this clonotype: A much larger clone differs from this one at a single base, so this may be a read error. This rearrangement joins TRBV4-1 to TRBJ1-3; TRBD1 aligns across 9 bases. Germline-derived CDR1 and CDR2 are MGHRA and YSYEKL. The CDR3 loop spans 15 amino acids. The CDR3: CASSQDRGTGNTMYF. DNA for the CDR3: TGCGCCAGCAGCCAGGACAGGGGAACTGGAAACACCATGTATTTT.

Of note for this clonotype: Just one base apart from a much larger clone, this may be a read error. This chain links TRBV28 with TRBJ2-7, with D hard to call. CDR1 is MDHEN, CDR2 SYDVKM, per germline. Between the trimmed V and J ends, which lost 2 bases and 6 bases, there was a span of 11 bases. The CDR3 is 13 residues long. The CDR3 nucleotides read TGTGCCAGCAGTTTAGTGGAGAAGTGCGAGCAGTACTTC. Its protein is CASSLVEKCEQYF.

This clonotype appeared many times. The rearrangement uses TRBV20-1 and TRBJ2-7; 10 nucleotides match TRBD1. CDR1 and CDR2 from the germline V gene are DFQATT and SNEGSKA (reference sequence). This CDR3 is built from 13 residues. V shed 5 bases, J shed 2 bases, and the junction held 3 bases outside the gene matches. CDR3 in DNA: TGCAGTGCTCTGGGACAGGGGCCCTACGAGCAGTACTTC. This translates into CSALGQGPYEQYF.

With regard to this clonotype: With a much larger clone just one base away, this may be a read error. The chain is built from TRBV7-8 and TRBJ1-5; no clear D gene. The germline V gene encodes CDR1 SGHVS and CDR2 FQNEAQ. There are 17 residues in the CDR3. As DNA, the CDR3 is TGTGCCGGCAGCTTAGTTGTGTCTGGGTATAGCAATCAGCCCCAGCATTTT. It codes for CAGSLVVSGYSNQPQHF.

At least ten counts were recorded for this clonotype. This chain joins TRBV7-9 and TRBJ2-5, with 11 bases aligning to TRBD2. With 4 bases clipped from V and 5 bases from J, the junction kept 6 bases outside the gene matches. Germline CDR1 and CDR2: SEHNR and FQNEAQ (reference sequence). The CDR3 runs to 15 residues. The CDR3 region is CASSSVAGGSETQYF. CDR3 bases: TGTGCCAGCAGCTCCGTAGCGGGAGGGTCCGAGACCCAGTACTTC.

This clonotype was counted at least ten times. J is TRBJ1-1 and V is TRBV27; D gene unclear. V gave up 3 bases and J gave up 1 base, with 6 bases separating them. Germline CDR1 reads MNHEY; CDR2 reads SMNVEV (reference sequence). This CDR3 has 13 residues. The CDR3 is CASSFARNTEAFF. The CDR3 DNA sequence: TGTGCCAGCAGTTTTGCCAGGAACACTGAAGCTTTCTTT.

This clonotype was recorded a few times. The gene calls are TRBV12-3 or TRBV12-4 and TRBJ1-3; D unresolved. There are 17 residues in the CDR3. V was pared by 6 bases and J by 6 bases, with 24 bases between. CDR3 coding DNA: TGTGCCAGCAGACCTCCCATGATGGGAGTAGAGAAAAACACCATATATTTT. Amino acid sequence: CASRPPMMGVEKNTIYF.

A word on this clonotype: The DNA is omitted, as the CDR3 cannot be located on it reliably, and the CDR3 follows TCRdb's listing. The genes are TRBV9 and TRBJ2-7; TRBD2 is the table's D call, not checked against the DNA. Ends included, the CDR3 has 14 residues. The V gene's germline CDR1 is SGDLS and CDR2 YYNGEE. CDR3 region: CASSVGGGTYELYF.

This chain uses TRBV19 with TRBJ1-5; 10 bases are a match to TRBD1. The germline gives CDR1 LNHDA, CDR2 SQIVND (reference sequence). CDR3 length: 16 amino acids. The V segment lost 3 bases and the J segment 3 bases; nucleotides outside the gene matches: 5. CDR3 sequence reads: CASSIMTGGFNQPQHF. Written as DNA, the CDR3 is TGTGCCAGTAGTATTATGACAGGGGGCTTCAATCAGCCCCAGCATTTT.

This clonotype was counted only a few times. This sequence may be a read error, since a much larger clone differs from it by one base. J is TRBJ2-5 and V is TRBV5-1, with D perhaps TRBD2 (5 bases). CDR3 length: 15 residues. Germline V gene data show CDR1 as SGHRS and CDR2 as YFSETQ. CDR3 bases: TGCGCCAGCAGCCCATGGGCGGGCCTCCAAGAGCCCCAGTACTTC. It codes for CASSPWAGLQEPQYF.

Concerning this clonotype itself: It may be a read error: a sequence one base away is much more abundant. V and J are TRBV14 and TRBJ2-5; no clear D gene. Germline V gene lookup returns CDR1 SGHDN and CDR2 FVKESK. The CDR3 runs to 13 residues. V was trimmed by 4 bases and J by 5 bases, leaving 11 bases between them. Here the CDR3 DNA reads TGTGCCAGCAGCCCGGAGAGATGGGAGACCCAGTACTTC. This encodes CASSPERWETQYF.

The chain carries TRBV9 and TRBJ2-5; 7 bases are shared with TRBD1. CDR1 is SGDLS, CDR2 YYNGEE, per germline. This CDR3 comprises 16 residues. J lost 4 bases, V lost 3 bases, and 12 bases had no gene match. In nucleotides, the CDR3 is TGTGCCAGCAGCGGGGGTACAGGGGCGCGTGGAGAGACCCAGTACTTC. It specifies CASSGGTGARGETQYF.

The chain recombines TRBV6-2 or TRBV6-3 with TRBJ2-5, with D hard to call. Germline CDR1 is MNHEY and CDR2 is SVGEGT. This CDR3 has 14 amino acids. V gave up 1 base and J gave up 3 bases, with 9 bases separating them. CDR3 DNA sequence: TGTGCCAGCAGTTACTTGCCAGCAAAAGAGACCCAGTACTTC. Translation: CASSYLPAKETQYF.

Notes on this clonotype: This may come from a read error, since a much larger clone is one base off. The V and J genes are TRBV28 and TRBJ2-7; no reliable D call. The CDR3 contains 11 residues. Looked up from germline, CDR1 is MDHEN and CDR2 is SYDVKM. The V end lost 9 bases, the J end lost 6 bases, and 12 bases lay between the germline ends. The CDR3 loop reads CASGVGTEQYF. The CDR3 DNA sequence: TGTGCCAGTGGGGTTGGCACCGAGCAGTACTTC.

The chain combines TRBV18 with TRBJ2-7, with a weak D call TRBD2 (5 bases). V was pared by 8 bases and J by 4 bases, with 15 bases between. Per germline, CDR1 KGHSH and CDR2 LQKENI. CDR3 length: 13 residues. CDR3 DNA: TGTGCCAGCCGGGAAGGACCCAGGTACGAGCAGTACTTC. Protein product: CASREGPRYEQYF.